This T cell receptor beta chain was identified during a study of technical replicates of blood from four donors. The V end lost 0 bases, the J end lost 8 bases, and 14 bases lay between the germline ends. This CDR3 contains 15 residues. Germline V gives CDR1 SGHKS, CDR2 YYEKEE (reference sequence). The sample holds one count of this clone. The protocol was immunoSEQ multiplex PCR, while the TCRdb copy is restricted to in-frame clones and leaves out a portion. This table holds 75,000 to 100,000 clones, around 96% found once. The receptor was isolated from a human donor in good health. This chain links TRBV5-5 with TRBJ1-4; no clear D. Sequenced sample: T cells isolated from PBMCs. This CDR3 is CASSLASGIGEKLFF. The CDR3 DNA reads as TGTGCCAGCAGCTTGGCCTCGGGGATAGGAGAAAAACTGTTTTTT.